These T cell receptor beta chains were read from a single sample in a study of blood T cell repertoires in COVID-19. Method: immunoSEQ multiplex PCR; TCRdb's copy keeps in-frame clones and lacks some. The data contain a few hundred thousand clones, about nine tenths of them singletons. Sequencing was done on a sample of PBMCs or T cells enriched from blood (not recorded which). These receptors came from a woman in her forties or fifties who had been exposed to COVID-19. Both conserved end residues are part of each CDR3. D genes are given only for firm matches. Clone size is stated in some rows and not others, as once, few, many or a class when expanded.

>TRBD1|TRBV2|.|TRBJ2-7
TGTGCCAGCAGCATAGACAGGGGCTACGAGCAGTACTTC
CASSIDRGYEQYF
>TRBD2|TRBV5-1|once|TRBJ2-7
TGCGCCAGCAGCCACCCATCAACTAGCGGGGGGGCCCACGAGCAGTACTTC
CASSHPSTSGGAHEQYF
>TRBD1|TRBV5-5|.|TRBJ1-5
TGTGCCAGCAGCCCTAACAGGGGGTACAATCAGCCCCAGCATTTT
CASSPNRGYNQPQHF
>TRBD1|TRBV12-3/TRBV12-4|.|TRBJ2-7
TGTGCCAGCAGTTCGGGACAGATCTACGAGCAGTACTTC
CASSSGQIYEQYF
>TRBD1|TRBV6-5|.|TRBJ1-2
TGTGCCAGCAGTTACAGGGACAGGGGGAACGGCTACACCTTC
CASSYRDRGNGYTF
>.|TRBV5-1|.|TRBJ2-1
TGCGCCAGCAGCTTGGATAGCAATGAGCAGTTCTTC
CASSLDSNEQFF
>.|TRBV5-6|.|TRBJ2-7
TGTGCCAGCAGCTTGGGAGTACTATCCTACGAGCAGTACTTC
CASSLGVLSYEQYF
>TRBD1|TRBV5-1|.|TRBJ2-1
TGCGCCAGCAGCCCAGGACAGGGGTTTGGGTCCTACAATGAGCAGTTCTTC
CASSPGQGFGSYNEQFF
>.|TRBV3-1/TRBV3-2|.|TRBJ1-2
TGTGCCAGCAGCCATTTGTCACCCTTGGGCGGCTACACCTTC
CASSHLSPLGGYTF
>.|TRBV18|once|TRBJ1-1
TGTGCCAGCTCACCCGTGGGAGCTGAAGCTTTCTTT
CASSPVGAEAFF
>.|TRBV6-1|.|TRBJ2-3
TGTGCCAGCAGTGAAAAGGGACACACAGATACGCAGTATTTT
CASSEKGHTDTQYF
>TRBD1|TRBV7-7|.|TRBJ2-1
TGTGCTAGCAGCTTAGACCGGACAGGGATAAATGAGCAGTTCTTC
CASSLDRTGINEQFF
>TRBD1|TRBV15|.|TRBJ2-7
TGTGCCACCAGCAGAGATAGGATTTCGACAGGGTCGAGGGAGCAGTACTTC
CATSRDRISTGSREQYF
>TRBD1|TRBV12-5|.|TRBJ1-1
TGTGCTAGTGTCCTACAGGGGGGGACTGAAGCTTTCTTT
CASVLQGGTEAFF
>TRBD1|TRBV2|.|TRBJ1-2
TGTGCCAGCAGTCCGGGACAGGGGGCCGGTGGCTACACCTTC
CASSPGQGAGGYTF
>.|TRBV15|.|TRBJ2-7
TGTGCCACCCCCGGGAGTTCCTACGAGCAGTACTTC
CATPGSSYEQYF
>.|TRBV5-6|.|TRBJ1-1
TGTGCCAGCAGCTCGCCGTACGAGGCTTTCTTT
CASSSPYEAFF
>.|TRBV30|.|TRBJ1-3
TGTGCCTGGAGTGTAAGGGGCTCTGGAAACACCATATATTTT
CAWSVRGSGNTIYF
>TRBD2|TRBV7-7|.|TRBJ2-3
TGTGCTAGCAGCCCGGGACTAGCGAACACAGATACGCAGTATTTT
CASSPGLANTDTQYF
>TRBD1|TRBV6-5|.|TRBJ1-5
TGTGCCAGCAGTACCTACAGGGGGCTTAAGTATTTT
CASSTYRGLKYF
>TRBD2|TRBV5-1|.|TRBJ2-5
TGCGCCAGCAGCCCGGGACTAGCGGGGGGGATTGAGACCCAGTACTTC
CASSPGLAGGIETQYF
>.|TRBV5-4|.|TRBJ2-7
TGTGCCAGCAGCTTGCCTGCTGCGGGGGAGCAGTACTTC
CASSLPAAGEQYF
>TRBD1|TRBV28|.|TRBJ1-4
TGTGCCAGCAGTATTACAGGGGTCACAGCTAATGAAAAACTGTTTTTT
CASSITGVTANEKLFF
>.|TRBV5-1|.|TRBJ2-3
TGCGCCAGCAGCTTGGATCCGGGCACAGATACGCAGTATTTT
CASSLDPGTDTQYF
>.|TRBV6-1|.|TRBJ1-6
TGTGCCAGCAGTGAATTGGCGGTGAGCTCCTATAATTCACCCCTCCACTTT
CASSELAVSSYNSPLHF
>TRBD1|TRBV4-1|.|TRBJ1-1
TGCGCCAGCAGCTTGAGAGGAACAGGGGGGGGGAACACTGAAGCTTTCTTT
CASSLRGTGGGNTEAFF
>.|TRBV4-2|.|TRBJ1-5
TGTGCCAGCAGCCAAGATTGGGGAGGGAGGGGCTATAGCAATCAGCCCCAGCATTTT
CASSQDWGGRGYSNQPQHF
>TRBD2|TRBV28|.|TRBJ2-3
TGTGCCAGCAGTTTGCCCGGGACTACCCGTTTAAGTACAGATACGCAGTATTTT
CASSLPGTTRLSTDTQYF